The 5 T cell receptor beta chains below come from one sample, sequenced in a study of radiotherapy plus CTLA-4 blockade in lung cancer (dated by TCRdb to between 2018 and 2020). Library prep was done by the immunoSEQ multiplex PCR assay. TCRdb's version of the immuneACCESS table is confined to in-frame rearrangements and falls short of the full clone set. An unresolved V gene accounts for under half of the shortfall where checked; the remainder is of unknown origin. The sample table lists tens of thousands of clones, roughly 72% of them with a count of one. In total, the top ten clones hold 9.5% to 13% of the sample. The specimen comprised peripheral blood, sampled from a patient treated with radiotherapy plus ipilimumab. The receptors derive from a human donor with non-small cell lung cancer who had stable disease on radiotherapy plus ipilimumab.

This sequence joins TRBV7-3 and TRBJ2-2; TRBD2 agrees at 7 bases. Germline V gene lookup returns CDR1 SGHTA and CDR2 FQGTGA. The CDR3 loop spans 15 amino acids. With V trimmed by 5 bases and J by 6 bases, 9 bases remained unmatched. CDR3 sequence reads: CASSPSHRGAGELFF. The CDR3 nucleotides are TGTGCCAGCAGCCCATCTCACCGGGGGGCCGGGGAGCTGTTTTTT.

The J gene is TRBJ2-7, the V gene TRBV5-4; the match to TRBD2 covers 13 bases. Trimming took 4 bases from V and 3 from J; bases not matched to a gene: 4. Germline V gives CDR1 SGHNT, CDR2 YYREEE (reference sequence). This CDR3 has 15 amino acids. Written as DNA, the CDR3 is TGTGCCAGCAGCCGGGGACTAGCGGGGAACTACGAGCAGTACTTC. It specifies CASSRGLAGNYEQYF.

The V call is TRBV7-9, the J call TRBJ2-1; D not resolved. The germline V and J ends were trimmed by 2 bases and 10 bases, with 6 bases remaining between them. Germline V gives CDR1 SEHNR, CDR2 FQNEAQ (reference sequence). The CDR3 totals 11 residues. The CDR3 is CASSLSLEQFF. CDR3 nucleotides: TGTGCCAGCAGCTTAAGCCTGGAGCAGTTCTTC. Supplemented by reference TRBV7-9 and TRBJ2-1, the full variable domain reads DTGVSQNPRHKITKRGQNVTFRCDPISEHNRLYWYRQTLGQGPEFLTYFQNEAQLEKSRLLSDRFSAERPKGSFSTLEIQRTEQGDSAMYLCASSLSLEQFFGPGTRLTVL.

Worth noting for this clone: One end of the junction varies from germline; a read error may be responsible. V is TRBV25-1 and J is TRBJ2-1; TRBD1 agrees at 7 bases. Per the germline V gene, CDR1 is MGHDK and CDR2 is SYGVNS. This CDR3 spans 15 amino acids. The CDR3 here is CASRETGYGYNEQLF. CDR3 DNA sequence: TGTGCCAGCAGAGAGACAGGGTATGGTTACAATGAGCAGCTCTTC.

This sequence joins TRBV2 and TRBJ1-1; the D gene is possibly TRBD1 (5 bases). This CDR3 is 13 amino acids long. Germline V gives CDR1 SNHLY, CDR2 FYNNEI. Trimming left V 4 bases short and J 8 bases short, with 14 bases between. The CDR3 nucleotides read TGTGCCAGCAGTGGGGGGGTGTGGTCAGAAGCTTTCTTT. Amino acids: CASSGGVWSEAFF. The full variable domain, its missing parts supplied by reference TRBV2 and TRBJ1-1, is EPEVTQTPSHQVTQMGQEVILRCVPISNHLYFYWYRQILGQKVEFLVSFYNNEISEKSEIFDDQFSVERPDGSNFTLKIRSTKLEDSAMYFCASSGGVWSEAFFGQGTRLTVV.